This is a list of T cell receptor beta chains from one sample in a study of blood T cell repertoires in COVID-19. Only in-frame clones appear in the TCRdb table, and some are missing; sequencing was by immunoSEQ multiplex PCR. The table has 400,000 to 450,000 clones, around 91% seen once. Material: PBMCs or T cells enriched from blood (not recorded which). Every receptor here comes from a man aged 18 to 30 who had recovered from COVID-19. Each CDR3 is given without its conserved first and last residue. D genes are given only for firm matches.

CDR3aa: ASSLGAGELF
len: 10
v_gene: TRBV12-3/TRBV12-4
j_gene: TRBJ2-2
d_gene: .

CDR3aa: ASSFKGRKPDTQY
len: 13
v_gene: TRBV7-3
j_gene: TRBJ2-3
d_gene: .

CDR3aa: AGRSGTAYSNQPQH
len: 14
v_gene: TRBV23-1
j_gene: TRBJ1-5
d_gene: TRBD1

CDR3aa: AISGTGEGTEAF
len: 12
v_gene: TRBV10-3
j_gene: TRBJ1-1
d_gene: .

CDR3aa: ANRQGPYTGELF
len: 12
v_gene: TRBV11-2
j_gene: TRBJ2-2
d_gene: TRBD1

CDR3aa: ASSQGGQGVGQPQH
len: 14
v_gene: TRBV4-2
j_gene: TRBJ1-5
d_gene: TRBD1

CDR3aa: ASSESIQGRGPQH
len: 13
v_gene: TRBV10-2
j_gene: TRBJ1-5
d_gene: .

CDR3aa: ASIKRAYEQY
len: 10
v_gene: TRBV19
j_gene: TRBJ2-7
d_gene: .

CDR3aa: ASSARDSRTSGNTIY
len: 15
v_gene: TRBV9
j_gene: TRBJ1-3
d_gene: TRBD1

CDR3aa: ASSMRDDQETQY
len: 12
v_gene: TRBV27
j_gene: TRBJ2-5
d_gene: .

CDR3aa: ASSGSGLHNGGELF
len: 14
v_gene: TRBV19
j_gene: TRBJ2-2
d_gene: .

CDR3aa: ASSRGGNADTQY
len: 12
v_gene: TRBV2
j_gene: TRBJ2-3
d_gene: .

CDR3aa: ASREAGTYEQY
len: 11
v_gene: TRBV7-3
j_gene: TRBJ2-7
d_gene: TRBD2

CDR3aa: AIRGGVNTEAF
len: 11
v_gene: TRBV10-3
j_gene: TRBJ1-1
d_gene: .

CDR3aa: ASSPPLAGTTYEQY
len: 14
v_gene: TRBV6-2/TRBV6-3
j_gene: TRBJ2-7
d_gene: TRBD2

CDR3aa: ASSDLLRGNTEAF
len: 13
v_gene: TRBV6-1
j_gene: TRBJ1-1
d_gene: .

CDR3aa: ASSRAGSGLEQY
len: 12
v_gene: TRBV7-2
j_gene: TRBJ2-7
d_gene: .

CDR3aa: ASSLVPRPGQGQETQY
len: 16
v_gene: TRBV5-1
j_gene: TRBJ2-5
d_gene: TRBD1

CDR3aa: ASSLVAAGQETQY
len: 13
v_gene: TRBV7-9
j_gene: TRBJ2-5
d_gene: .

CDR3aa: ASSDSIRGLRTEAF
len: 14
v_gene: TRBV6-4
j_gene: TRBJ1-1
d_gene: .

CDR3aa: ASSDLYEQY
len: 9
v_gene: TRBV6-1
j_gene: TRBJ2-7
d_gene: .

CDR3aa: ASSHDRDDEAF
len: 11
v_gene: TRBV11-3
j_gene: TRBJ1-1
d_gene: TRBD1

CDR3aa: ASSRDRGGPWEQY
len: 13
v_gene: TRBV5-8
j_gene: TRBJ2-7
d_gene: TRBD1

CDR3aa: ASRGGLRGSGNTIY
len: 14
v_gene: TRBV2
j_gene: TRBJ1-3
d_gene: .

CDR3aa: ASSQIGTGDTEAF
len: 13
v_gene: TRBV7-3
j_gene: TRBJ1-1
d_gene: TRBD1

CDR3aa: ASLMVRWQGSLSGTEAF
len: 17
v_gene: TRBV7-8
j_gene: TRBJ1-1
d_gene: .

CDR3aa: ASSQTDYYGYT
len: 11
v_gene: TRBV19
j_gene: TRBJ1-2
d_gene: .

CDR3aa: ASSGSAGNGNTIY
len: 13
v_gene: TRBV9
j_gene: TRBJ1-3
d_gene: .